This T cell receptor (beta chain) originates from a study of monozygotic twins with inflammatory bowel disease. In the case of this clonotype: Its target is unknown.

During cDNA synthesis, UMIs that each contained a 6-nucleotide sample barcode were added by means of template switching. TCRdb re-called the 5' RACE reads and gives one entry per CDR3 protein, without DNA. The listing contains over 110,000 distinct CDR3 sequences. Germline lookup yields CDR1 SGHAT and CDR2 FQNNGV. This CDR3 has 14 amino acids. General study results and limits: There was no support for any single strong signal or clonotype associated with IBD.

The genes are TRBV11-2 and TRBJ2-3; TCRdb lists TRBD2, though no DNA is available to test this call. Material: blood. The clonotype was recovered from a human donor with ulcerative colitis or Crohn's disease, or a healthy co-twin of an affected twin (not recorded which). The CDR3 is CASSSSLVTDTQYF.